These T cell receptor beta chains were read from a single sample in a study of cytomegalovirus exposure and HLA in healthy donors. Method: immunoSEQ multiplex PCR; TCRdb's copy keeps in-frame clones and lacks some. The profile covers about 160,000 clones, with more than 75% appearing a single time and about 1.5% taken by the ten largest. Sequencing was performed on PBMCs. These receptors all stem from a male donor in good health and CMV-seronegative. Both conserved end residues are part of each CDR3.

V	J	CDR3
TRBV28	TRBJ1-5	CASSTGIQPQHF
TRBV29-1	TRBJ2-5	CSVEYRKETQYF
TRBV28	TRBJ2-7	CASSKGTSGKYF
TRBV29-1	TRBJ1-1	CSVGLMNTEAFF
TRBV27	TRBJ2-2	CASRGLAGGAGELFF
TRBV27	TRBJ2-3	CASSTSGSGVDTQYF
TRBV10-3	TRBJ1-5	CAISPEGNQPQHF
TRBV19	TRBJ1-2	CASWGQSYGYTF
TRBV5-5	TRBJ1-1	CASSLTGLNTEAFF
TRBV4-3	TRBJ2-2	CASSLRTGGLGGELFF
TRBV19	TRBJ1-1	CASTGLNAEAFF
TRBV7-8	TRBJ2-7	CASSYLDRPLSAEQYF
TRBV4-3	TRBJ2-2	CASSQEGLTTGELFF
TRBV23-1	TRBJ2-7	CASSQDRGPYEQYF
TRBV5-5	TRBJ2-2	CASTGREGLGELFF
TRBV27	TRBJ1-6	CASSFNSLNSPLHF
TRBV6-6	TRBJ2-2	CASSDTGGPSGELFF
TRBV6-1	TRBJ2-2	CASSENRGYTGELFF